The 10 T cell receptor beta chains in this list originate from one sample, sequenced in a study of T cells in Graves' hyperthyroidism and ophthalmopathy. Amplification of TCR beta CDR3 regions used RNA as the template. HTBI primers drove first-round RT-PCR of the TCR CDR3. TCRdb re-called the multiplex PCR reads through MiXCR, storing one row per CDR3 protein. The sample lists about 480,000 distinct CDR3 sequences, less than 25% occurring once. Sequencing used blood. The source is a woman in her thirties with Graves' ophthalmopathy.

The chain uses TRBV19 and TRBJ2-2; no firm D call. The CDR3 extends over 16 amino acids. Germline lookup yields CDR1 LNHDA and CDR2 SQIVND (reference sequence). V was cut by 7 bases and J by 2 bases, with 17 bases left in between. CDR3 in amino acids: CASTWSGGINTGELFF. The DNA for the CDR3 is TGTGCCAGTACCTGGTCGGGCGGCATCAACACCGGGGAGCTGTTTTTT.

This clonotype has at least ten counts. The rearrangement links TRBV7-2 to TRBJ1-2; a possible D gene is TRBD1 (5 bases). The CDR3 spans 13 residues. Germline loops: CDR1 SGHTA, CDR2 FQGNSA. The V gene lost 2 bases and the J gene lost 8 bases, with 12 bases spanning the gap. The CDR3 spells CASSLPAGPGYTF. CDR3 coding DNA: TGTGCCAGCAGCTTACCGGCAGGGCCGGGCTACACCTTC.

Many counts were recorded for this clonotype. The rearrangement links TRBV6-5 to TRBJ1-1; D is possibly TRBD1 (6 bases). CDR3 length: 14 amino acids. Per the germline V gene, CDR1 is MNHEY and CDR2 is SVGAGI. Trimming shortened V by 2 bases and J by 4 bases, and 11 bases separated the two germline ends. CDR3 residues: CASSYDRRVTEAFF. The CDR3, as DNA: TGTGCCAGCAGTTACGACAGGAGGGTCACTGAAGCTTTCTTT.

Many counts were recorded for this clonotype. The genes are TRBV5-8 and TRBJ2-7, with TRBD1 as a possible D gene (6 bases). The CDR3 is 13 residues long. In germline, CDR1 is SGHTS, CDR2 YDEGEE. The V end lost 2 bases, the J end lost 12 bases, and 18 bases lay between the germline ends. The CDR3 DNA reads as TGTGCCAGCAGCTTACAGGGAAGTAGTAGTCCGTACTTC. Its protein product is CASSLQGSSSPYF.

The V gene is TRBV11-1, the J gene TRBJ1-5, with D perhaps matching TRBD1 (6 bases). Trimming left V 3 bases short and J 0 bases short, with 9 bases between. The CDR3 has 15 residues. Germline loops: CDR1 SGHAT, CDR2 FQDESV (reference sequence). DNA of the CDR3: TGTGCCAGCAGCTTGGGGACAACTAGCAATCAGCCCCAGCATTTT. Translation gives CASSLGTTSNQPQHF.

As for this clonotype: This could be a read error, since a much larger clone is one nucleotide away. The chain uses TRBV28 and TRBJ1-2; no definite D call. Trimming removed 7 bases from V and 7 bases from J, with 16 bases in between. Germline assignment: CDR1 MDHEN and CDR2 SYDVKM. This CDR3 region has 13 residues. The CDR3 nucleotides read TGTGCCAGCAACTCGCTCTGGGTGTTTGGCTACACCTTC. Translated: CASNSLWVFGYTF.

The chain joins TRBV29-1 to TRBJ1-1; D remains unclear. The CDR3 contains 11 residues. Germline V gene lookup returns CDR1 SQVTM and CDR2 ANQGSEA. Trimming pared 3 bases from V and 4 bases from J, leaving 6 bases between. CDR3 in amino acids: CSVDGITEAFF. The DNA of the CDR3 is TGCAGCGTTGACGGGATCACTGAAGCTTTCTTT.

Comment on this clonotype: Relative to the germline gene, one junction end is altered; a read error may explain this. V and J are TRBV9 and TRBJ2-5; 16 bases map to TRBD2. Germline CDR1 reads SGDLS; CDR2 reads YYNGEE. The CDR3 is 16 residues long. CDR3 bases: TGTGCCAGCAGCGCAGGGACTAGCGGGAGGGCGGAGACCGAGTACTTC. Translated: CASSAGTSGRAETEYF.

The CDR3 loop is CASNPRTGLIETQYF. The CDR3 region has the DNA TGTGCCAGCAACCCGAGGACAGGGTTGATCGAGACCCAGTACTTC. The chain combines TRBV7-3 with TRBJ2-5; 8 nucleotides line up with TRBD1. Germline V gene lookup returns CDR1 SGHTA and CDR2 FQGTGA. V trimming: 7 bases; J trimming: 5 bases; junction bases outside the gene matches: 12. This CDR3 has 15 amino acids.

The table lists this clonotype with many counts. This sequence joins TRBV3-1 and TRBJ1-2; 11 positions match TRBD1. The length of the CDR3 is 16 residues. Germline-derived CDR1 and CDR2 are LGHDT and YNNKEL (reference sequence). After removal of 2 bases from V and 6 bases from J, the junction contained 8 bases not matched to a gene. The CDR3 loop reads CASSQTEDRGQNGYTF. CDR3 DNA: TGTGCCAGCAGCCAAACCGAGGACAGGGGGCAGAATGGCTACACCTTC.